The 20 T cell receptor beta chains below all came from one sample that was sequenced in a study of cytomegalovirus exposure and HLA in healthy donors. Assay: immunoSEQ multiplex PCR; the TCRdb copy retains only in-frame clones and omits some. The sample consists of around 160,000 clones, roughly 80% of them appearing once. The sequenced sample was PBMCs. The receptors were gathered from a man aged 25-45 years in good health and CMV-seropositive.

The V and J genes are TRBV7-9 and TRBJ2-7; D is perhaps TRBD1 (5 bases). Germline lookup yields CDR1 SEHNR and CDR2 FQNEAQ (reference sequence). The CDR3 has 13 amino acids. V lost 5 bases and J 2 bases, leaving 10 bases between the germline ends. In DNA form, the CDR3 reads TGTGCCAGCAGCAAGGACACTACCTACGAGCAGTACTTC. This sequence encodes CASSKDTTYEQYF.

The chain combines TRBV5-1 with TRBJ2-1; weak D call: TRBD2 (6 bases). Germline assignment: CDR1 SGHRS and CDR2 YFSETQ. The CDR3 runs 15 residues. V lost 3 bases and J 7 bases, leaving 17 bases between the germline ends. CDR3 amino acids: CASSSWDSQGNEQFF. CDR3 DNA: TGCGCCAGCAGCTCTTGGGACTCACAAGGAAATGAGCAGTTCTTC.

The rearrangement uses TRBV7-9 and TRBJ1-1, with D tentatively TRBD1 (5 bases). The length of the CDR3 is 15 residues. Germline CDR1 and CDR2: SEHNR and FQNEAQ (reference sequence). Trimming stripped 1 base from V and 2 bases from J, with 11 bases between. DNA of the CDR3: TGTGCCAGCAGCTTAGAGGGGCAGCCTAACACTGAAGCTTTCTTT. Encoded protein: CASSLEGQPNTEAFF.

This chain connects TRBV9 to TRBJ2-7, with no clear D. Per the germline V gene, CDR1 is SGDLS and CDR2 is YYNGEE. CDR3 length equals 13 residues. V lost 1 base, J lost 6 bases, and 11 bases lay in between. CDR3 sequence (DNA): TGTGCCAGCAGCGTATACCTAAGTGCCGAGCAGTACTTC. Protein: CASSVYLSAEQYF.

As DNA, the CDR3 is TGTGCCAGCAGCTTATGGACTAGCGGGGGGGCCACAGATACGCAGTATTTT. This gives the protein CASSLWTSGGATDTQYF. The chain employs TRBV7-2 and TRBJ2-3, with TRBD2 identical over 15 bases. The germline CDR1 and CDR2 sequences are SGHTA and FQGNSA. V gave up 2 bases and J gave up 2 bases; unmatched junction bases: 2. The length of the CDR3 is 17 residues.

This rearrangement joins TRBV2 to TRBJ2-3; D remains ambiguous. The CDR3 totals 12 residues. Germline CDR1 SNHLY, CDR2 FYNNEI. The germline V and J ends were trimmed by 2 bases and 8 bases, with 8 bases remaining between them. In DNA form, the CDR3 reads TGTGCCAGCAGTGAACGCTCGGGTACGCAGTATTTT. It encodes CASSERSGTQYF.

The rearrangement links TRBV14 to TRBJ2-5; 9 bases map to TRBD2. Germline CDR1 and CDR2: SGHDN and FVKESK. This CDR3 is 18 amino acids long. V lost 1 base, J lost 5 bases, and 14 bases stayed unmatched. The CDR3 DNA is TGTGCCAGCAGCCAAGGCCCCCTCCGCGGGGGGGGTCCGGAGACCCAGTACTTC. This codes for CASSQGPLRGGGPETQYF.

The chain joins TRBV30 to TRBJ2-2; D ambiguous. CDR1 is GTSNPN and CDR2 is SVGIG in the germline V gene (reference sequence). V shed 6 bases and J shed 3 bases, with 20 bases lying between them. The CDR3 has 16 residues. This chain's CDR3 is CACPGLFNGDTGELFF. CDR3 sequence (DNA): TGTGCCTGCCCGGGTCTTTTCAACGGTGACACCGGGGAGCTGTTTTTT.

V and J are TRBV5-1 and TRBJ2-5; 8 bases fit TRBD1. The CDR3 consists of 15 residues. V gave up 0 bases and J gave up 4 bases; unmatched junction bases: 5. From germline, CDR1 is SGHRS and CDR2 YFSETQ. The CDR3 loop reads CASSLDRGSGETQYF. CDR3 nucleotides: TGCGCCAGCAGCTTGGACAGGGGGTCGGGAGAGACCCAGTACTTC.

The J gene is TRBJ1-1, the V gene TRBV5-1; 8 nucleotides align to TRBD1. This CDR3 is 14 amino acids long. With V trimmed by 3 bases and J by 5 bases, 6 bases remained unmatched. Germline CDR1 reads SGHRS; CDR2 reads YFSETQ. CDR3 sequence: CASSSQGALTEAFF. In nucleotides, the CDR3 is TGCGCCAGCAGCTCCCAGGGGGCGTTGACTGAAGCTTTCTTT.

The gene calls are TRBV28 and TRBJ1-5; the D gene is possibly TRBD1 (6 bases). Germline V CDR1 and CDR2: MDHEN, SYDVKM. The CDR3 length is 16 residues. The germline V and J ends were trimmed by 8 bases and 4 bases, with 21 bases remaining between them. The CDR3 DNA sequence: TGTGCCAGCCTAGGTGGAATCAACAGGGAAAATCAGCCCCAGCATTTT. Translation: CASLGGINRENQPQHF.

This sequence joins TRBV7-2 and TRBJ1-5; tentatively, D is TRBD1 (5 bases). The germline V and J ends were trimmed by 1 base and 5 bases, with 9 bases remaining between them. Germline V gives CDR1 SGHTA, CDR2 FQGNSA. The CDR3 extends over 14 amino acids. This chain's CDR3 is CASSLGDSYQPQHF. CDR3 nucleotides: TGTGCCAGCAGCTTAGGGGACTCCTATCAGCCCCAGCATTTT. The variable domain in full, with the rest retrieved from reference TRBV7-2 and TRBJ1-5, is GAGVSQSPSNKVTEKGKDVELRCDPISGHTALYWYRQSLGQGLEFLIYFQGNSAPDKSGLPSDRFSAERTGGSVSTLTIQRTQQEDSAVYLCASSLGDSYQPQHFGDGTRLSIL.

The genes are TRBV5-4 and TRBJ2-7; perhaps TRBD1 as D (6 bases). V dropped 7 bases and J dropped 1 base, with 15 bases sitting between them. This CDR3 is 14 amino acids long. Per germline, CDR1 SGHNT and CDR2 YYREEE (reference sequence). The CDR3: CASSPPGQSYEQYF. The CDR3 region has the DNA TGTGCCAGCTCCCCCCCGGGACAATCCTACGAGCAGTACTTC.

The gene calls are TRBV27 and TRBJ2-2; TRBD1 matches 7 bases. Germline V gene sequence: CDR1 MNHEY, CDR2 SMNVEV (reference sequence). After removal of 5 bases from V and 5 bases from J, the junction contained 11 bases not matched to a gene. CDR3 length: 16 residues. The CDR3 here is CASSRHWDRKTGELFF. The CDR3 bases are TGTGCCAGCAGTCGGCACTGGGACAGAAAGACCGGGGAGCTGTTTTTT.

The V and J genes are TRBV9 and TRBJ2-7, with 9 positions matching TRBD1. This CDR3 comprises 15 residues. The germline V gene encodes CDR1 SGDLS and CDR2 YYNGEE. V shed 2 bases and J 3 bases; nucleotides not matched to a gene: 6. CDR3 in DNA: TGTGCCAGCAGCGTCCTTGGGACAGGGAACTACGAGCAGTACTTC. It specifies CASSVLGTGNYEQYF.

The chain recombines TRBV5-6 with TRBJ1-1; 8 bases fit TRBD1. V trimming: 3 bases; J trimming: 1 base; junction bases outside the gene matches: 5. Germline V gene data show CDR1 as SGHDT and CDR2 as YYEEEE. The CDR3 is 15 amino acids. CDR3 sequence (DNA): TGTGCCAGCAGCTCGACAGGGGACCAGAACACTGAAGCTTTCTTT. Its translation: CASSSTGDQNTEAFF.

The rearrangement uses TRBV18 and TRBJ1-3, with 7 positions matching TRBD1. The CDR3 length is 15 residues. J lost 0 bases, V lost 3 bases, and 2 bases had no gene match. Germline V gives CDR1 KGHSH, CDR2 LQKENI. The CDR3: CASSPTGHSGNTIYF. The CDR3 nucleotides read TGTGCCAGCTCACCGACAGGGCACTCTGGAAACACCATATATTTT.

The V gene is TRBV5-4, the J gene TRBJ1-4, with D possibly being TRBD1 (6 bases). The CDR3 sequence is 16 residues long. Germline V lookup: CDR1 SGHNT, CDR2 YYREEE (reference sequence). Trimming took 4 bases from V and 0 from J, leaving 13 bases between them. CDR3 in amino acids: CASSVRGGTTNEKLFF. The CDR3 DNA reads TGTGCCAGCAGCGTGCGAGGGGGTACAACTAATGAAAAACTGTTTTTT.

The rearrangement uses TRBV19 and TRBJ2-5, with 8 bases aligning to TRBD1. This CDR3 is 13 amino acids long. Losses at the gene ends were 7 bases for V and 5 bases for J; bases not matched to a gene: 6. The germline V gene encodes CDR1 LNHDA and CDR2 SQIVND (reference sequence). CDR3 in amino acids: CASTSGGIETQYF. Written as DNA, the CDR3 is TGTGCCAGTACATCAGGGGGCATCGAGACCCAGTACTTC. Looking up the rest from reference TRBV19 and TRBJ2-5 gives the full variable domain: DGGITQSPKYLFRKEGQNVTLSCEQNLNHDAMYWYRQDPGQGLRLIYYSQIVNDFQKGDIAEGYSVSREKKESFPLTVTSAQKNPTAFYLCASTSGGIETQYFGPGTRLLVL.

This sequence joins TRBV5-6 and TRBJ1-2; a possible D gene is TRBD1 (5 bases). This CDR3 has 16 residues. Trimming pared 2 bases from V and 4 bases from J, leaving 18 bases between. Per germline, CDR1 SGHDT and CDR2 YYEEEE. The CDR3 bases are TGTGCCAGCAGCTTAGGCACAGGTCCGGGAGTCTATGGCTACACCTTC. Residues: CASSLGTGPGVYGYTF.